Listed here are 30 T cell receptor beta chains from one sample, sequenced in a study of blood T cell repertoires in COVID-19. Assay: immunoSEQ multiplex PCR; the TCRdb copy retains only in-frame clones and omits some. This table holds about 140,000 clones, roughly 75% found once. Sequenced input: PBMCs or T cells enriched from blood (not recorded which). The origin of the receptors is a woman in her forties or fifties who had recovered from COVID-19.

The chain links TRBV9 to TRBJ1-1; D is perhaps TRBD1 (6 bases). V was pared by 3 bases and J by 3 bases, with 18 bases between. The CDR3 totals 16 residues. From germline, CDR1 is SGDLS and CDR2 YYNGEE. The DNA of the CDR3 is TGTGCCAGCAGCGCCCGGGGGGCAAATCCCTACACTGAAGCTTTCTTT. It is translated as CASSARGANPYTEAFF.

On this clone: This same CDR3 is encoded by further DNA sequences in the sample. The chain combines TRBV14 with TRBJ1-1; D is ambiguous. The CDR3 extends over 13 amino acids. The ends were cut back, 0 bases at V and 1 base at J, with 3 bases in the middle. Germline values: CDR1 SGHDN, CDR2 FVKESK. In nucleotides, the CDR3 is TGTGCCAGCAGCCAAGACAGGAACACTGAAGCTTTCTTT. Protein product: CASSQDRNTEAFF.

V gene TRBV30 combines with J gene TRBJ2-7; 9 bases fit TRBD1. CDR1 is GTSNPN, CDR2 SVGIG, per germline (reference sequence). The CDR3 extends over 13 amino acids. Trimming cost V 3 bases and J 4 bases; bases outside gene matches: 4. CDR3 sequence reads: CAWSVQGAYEQYF. The DNA for the CDR3 is TGTGCCTGGAGCGTACAGGGGGCTTACGAGCAGTACTTC.

This clone was found once. This sequence joins TRBV6-5 and TRBJ1-3; 8 bases fit TRBD1. The V segment lost 4 bases and the J segment 4 bases; nucleotides outside the gene matches: 9. The CDR3 consists of 16 residues. Germline CDR1 MNHEY, CDR2 SVGAGI. The CDR3 sequence is CASSSYQGAGGNTIYF. In nucleotides, the CDR3 is TGTGCCAGCAGTTCCTACCAGGGGGCAGGGGGAAACACCATATATTTT.

The chain carries TRBV28 and TRBJ1-4, with 7 bases identical to TRBD1. Germline CDR1 reads MDHEN; CDR2 reads SYDVKM. The CDR3 is 17 residues long. Germline trimming cut 3 bases from V and 2 bases from J; bases unmatched to any gene: 9. The CDR3 DNA reads as TGTGCCAGCAGTTTGTCCGACAGGGCGGCGACTAATGAAAAACTGTTTTTT. Amino acid sequence: CASSLSDRAATNEKLFF. Filled out from reference TRBV28 and TRBJ1-4, the complete variable domain reads DVKVTQSSRYLVKRTGEKVFLECVQDMDHENMFWYRQDPGLGLRLIYFSYDVKMKEKGDIPEGYSVSREKKERFSLILESASTNQTSMYLCASSLSDRAATNEKLFFGSGTQLSVL.

This clone appeared a single time. The chain employs TRBV27 and TRBJ2-5; 12 bases are shared with TRBD2. V lost 5 bases, J lost 2 bases, and 6 bases stayed unmatched. Germline lookup yields CDR1 MNHEY and CDR2 SMNVEV (reference sequence). The CDR3 has 16 residues. Here the CDR3 DNA reads TGTGCCAGCAGTACACCCGGACTAGCGGGGCAAGAGACCCAGTACTTC. It is translated as CASSTPGLAGQETQYF.

V is TRBV4-1 and J is TRBJ1-6, with 12 bases matching TRBD1. The CDR3 runs 17 residues. Germline V CDR1 and CDR2: MGHRA, YSYEKL. The junction had 5 bases not matched to a gene; V was cut back by 0 bases and J by 8 bases. CDR3 amino acids: CASSQEGQGAWDSPLHF. The CDR3 DNA is TGCGCCAGCAGCCAAGAGGGACAGGGGGCATGGGATTCACCCCTCCACTTT.

The chain has TRBV25-1 and TRBJ1-1; D is unclear. This CDR3 contains 13 residues. Trimming left V 6 bases short and J 1 base short, with 9 bases between. Germline V gene sequence: CDR1 MGHDK, CDR2 SYGVNS. CDR3 sequence: CASRGEGNTEAFF. For the CDR3, the DNA is TGTGCCAGCAGGGGAGAGGGGAACACTGAAGCTTTCTTT. Drawing the rest from reference TRBV25-1 and TRBJ1-1, the complete variable domain is EADIYQTPRYLVIGTGKKITLECSQTMGHDKMYWYQQDPGMELHLIHYSYGVNSTEKGDLSSESTVSRIRTEHFPLTLESARPSHTSQYLCASRGEGNTEAFFGQGTRLTVV.

The chain uses TRBV5-1 and TRBJ2-5, with 8 positions matching TRBD2. V was clipped by 3 bases and J by 5 bases; unmatched bases: 3. Per the germline V gene, CDR1 is SGHRS and CDR2 is YFSETQ. CDR3 length equals 13 residues. CDR3 protein: CASSWTSYETQYF. The DNA for the CDR3 is TGCGCCAGCAGCTGGACTAGCTATGAGACCCAGTACTTC.

By share, this clone ranks as medium-sized. The chain recombines TRBV4-1 with TRBJ2-3, with TRBD1 as a possible D gene (5 bases). The germline CDR1 and CDR2 sequences are MGHRA and YSYEKL. The V and J ends lost 4 bases and 0 bases respectively, with 17 bases between them. The CDR3 loop spans 17 amino acids. As DNA, the CDR3 is TGCGCCAGCAGCCCTTCCCCGACAGCCCCTAGCACAGATACGCAGTATTTT. It codes for CASSPSPTAPSTDTQYF.

The V call is TRBV10-3, the J call TRBJ2-2, with TRBD2 matching over 12 bases. After removal of 3 bases from V and 0 bases from J, the junction contained 8 bases not matched to a gene. Germline values: CDR1 ENHRY, CDR2 SYGVKD. The CDR3 covers 19 residues. CDR3 sequence (DNA): TGTGCCATCAGTGATACTAGCGGGGGGAAAACCTCGAACACCGGGGAGCTGTTTTTT. Residues: CAISDTSGGKTSNTGELFF.

The chain has TRBV5-1 and TRBJ2-5; a possible D gene is TRBD1 (8 bases). Germline CDR1 SGHRS, CDR2 YFSETQ. The CDR3 has 13 amino acids. V was cut by 6 bases and J by 5 bases, with 14 bases left in between. CDR3 sequence: CASIGQGGETQYF. The CDR3 DNA reads TGCGCCAGCATCGGACAGGGAGGGGAGACCCAGTACTTC.

Only a few counts were recorded for this clone. In DNA, the CDR3 is TGTGCCAGCAGTTACACAGGGGGCTACACTGAAGCTTTCTTT. Protein product: CASSYTGGYTEAFF. This chain links TRBV6-5 with TRBJ1-1; 9 bases agree with TRBD1. The trim removed 2 bases at V and 3 bases at J, leaving 1 base unmatched. There are 14 residues in the CDR3. Per germline, CDR1 MNHEY and CDR2 SVGAGI.

The chain couples TRBV19 to TRBJ1-4; 9 bases line up with TRBD1. From germline, CDR1 is LNHDA and CDR2 SQIVND (reference sequence). The CDR3 is made up of 19 amino acids. With 5 bases clipped from V and 4 bases from J, the junction kept 17 bases outside the gene matches. Written as DNA, the CDR3 is TGTGCCAGTAGTTCTCAAGCAGGGGACAGGGTCTTTGGTAATGAAAAACTGTTTTTT. Protein: CASSSQAGDRVFGNEKLFF. Full variable domain (missing parts from reference TRBV19 and TRBJ1-4): DGGITQSPKYLFRKEGQNVTLSCEQNLNHDAMYWYRQDPGQGLRLIYYSQIVNDFQKGDIAEGYSVSREKKESFPLTVTSAQKNPTAFYLCASSSQAGDRVFGNEKLFFGSGTQLSVL.

The V call is TRBV12-3 or TRBV12-4, the J call TRBJ1-4; a possible D gene is TRBD1 (5 bases). This CDR3 spans 13 amino acids. V lost 5 bases to trimming and J lost 7 bases, with 11 bases between them. The DNA of the CDR3 is TGTGCCAGCAGTCCCCGGACAAGTGAAAAACTGTTTTTT. Its protein is CASSPRTSEKLFF.

V is TRBV6-5 and J is TRBJ1-3; D uncertain. V was pared by 2 bases and J by 7 bases, with 3 bases between. Per the germline V gene, CDR1 is MNHEY and CDR2 is SVGAGI. This CDR3 is built from 11 residues. The CDR3 DNA follows: TGTGCCAGCAGTTACCAGAACACCATATATTTT. This gives the protein CASSYQNTIYF.

The gene calls are TRBV19 and TRBJ2-3, with TRBD2 matching over 7 bases. This CDR3 is built from 12 residues. Germline CDR1 and CDR2: LNHDA and SQIVND (reference sequence). V gave up 8 bases and J gave up 5 bases; unmatched junction bases: 4. The chain's CDR3 is CASRLAGDTQYF. The CDR3 nucleotides are TGTGCCAGTCGACTAGCTGGAGATACGCAGTATTTT.

The chain recombines TRBV7-9 with TRBJ1-1, with a weak D call TRBD1 (6 bases). V shed 1 base and J shed 5 bases, with 20 bases lying between them. The germline CDR1 and CDR2 sequences are SEHNR and FQNEAQ (reference sequence). This CDR3 contains 17 residues. The CDR3 DNA follows: TGTGCCAGCAGCTTAGAGGGGGATCAGGTGAAAGGGACTGAAGCTTTCTTT. This sequence encodes CASSLEGDQVKGTEAFF.

V is TRBV30 and J is TRBJ2-7; 8 nucleotides agree with TRBD1. Trimming took 0 bases from V and 5 from J; bases not matched to a gene: 21. This CDR3 comprises 19 residues. Germline V gene data show CDR1 as GTSNPN and CDR2 as SVGIG (reference sequence). This chain's CDR3 is CAWSVPFRPGQGLYHEQYV. Here the CDR3 DNA reads TGTGCCTGGAGTGTACCTTTCCGCCCAGGACAGGGTCTTTATCACGAGCAGTACGTC.

The table lists this clone with a few counts. The chain employs TRBV3-1 (or the pseudogene TRBV3-2) and TRBJ1-2, with D possibly TRBD1 on 6 matching bases. Between the trimmed V and J ends, which lost 4 bases and 6 bases, there was a span of 15 bases. This CDR3 is built from 14 residues. CDR1 is LGHDT, CDR2 YNNKEL, per germline (reference sequence). The CDR3 DNA reads as TGTGCCAGCAGCCGAGACAGGCTCGATGATGGCTACACCTTC. Its protein product is CASSRDRLDDGYTF.

The chain carries TRBV7-9 and TRBJ1-1; 10 bases fit TRBD1. This CDR3 has 14 residues. The germline V gene encodes CDR1 SEHNR and CDR2 FQNEAQ (reference sequence). V lost 6 bases to trimming and J lost 4 bases; unmatched junction nucleotides: 5. CDR3 loop: CASRRQGAGTEAFF. CDR3 DNA sequence: TGTGCCAGCAGAAGACAGGGGGCCGGCACTGAAGCTTTCTTT.

The gene calls are TRBV3-1 (or the pseudogene TRBV3-2) and TRBJ1-1; D gene unclear. The V and J ends lost 1 base and 1 base respectively, with 16 bases between them. Germline CDR1 LGHDT, CDR2 YNNKEL (reference sequence). The CDR3 loop spans 17 amino acids. The CDR3 nucleotides read TGTGCCAGCAGCCAAGCCACACGGAGTCTCAGGAACACTGAAGCTTTCTTT. It yields the protein CASSQATRSLRNTEAFF.

The chain has TRBV7-9 and TRBJ1-4; TRBD1 might be the D (5 bases). Trimming shortened V by 2 bases and J by 4 bases, and 8 bases separated the two germline ends. The CDR3 length is 14 residues. Per the germline V gene, CDR1 is SEHNR and CDR2 is FQNEAQ (reference sequence). CDR3 sequence: CASSLRGSNEKLFF. In nucleotides, the CDR3 is TGTGCCAGCAGCTTAAGGGGAAGTAATGAAAAACTGTTTTTT.

This chain connects TRBV7-6 to TRBJ2-3; 8 nucleotides agree with TRBD2. There are 20 residues in the CDR3. CDR1 and CDR2 from the germline V gene are SGHVS and FNYEAQ. J was trimmed by 0 bases and V by 5 bases; bases with no gene match: 19. The CDR3 sequence is CASSTDRKSGGFPSTDTQYF. CDR3 sequence (DNA): TGTGCCAGCAGCACCGACAGGAAAAGCGGGGGCTTCCCTAGCACAGATACGCAGTATTTT. Full variable domain (outside the CDR3, taken from reference TRBV7-6 and TRBJ2-3): GAGVSQSPRYKVTKRGQDVALRCDPISGHVSLYWYRQALGQGPEFLTYFNYEAQQDKSGLPNDRFSAERPEGSISTLTIQRTEQRDSAMYRCASSTDRKSGGFPSTDTQYFGPGTRLTVL.

The table lists this clone with a count of one. The chain has TRBV18 and TRBJ2-1, with D unresolved. From germline, CDR1 is KGHSH and CDR2 LQKENI. The CDR3 covers 14 residues. Trimming shortened V by 0 bases and J by 6 bases, and 9 bases separated the two germline ends. The CDR3 coding sequence is TGTGCCAGCTCACCACCTTCAGATGTCAATGAGCAGTTCTTC. Translating gives CASSPPSDVNEQFF. Complete variable domain (other parts from reference TRBV18 and TRBJ2-1): NAGVMQNPRHLVRRRGQEARLRCSPMKGHSHVYWYRQLPEEGLKFMVYLQKENIIDESGMPKERFSAEFPKEGPSILRIQQVVRGDSAAYFCASSPPSDVNEQFFGPGTRLTVL.

The rearrangement joins TRBV15 to TRBJ1-2; no clear D gene. The CDR3 is 14 amino acids. Trimming shortened V by 0 bases and J by 0 bases, and 5 bases separated the two germline ends. Germline V gene data show CDR1 as LNHNV and CDR2 as YYDKDF (reference sequence). The CDR3 loop reads CATSRDQTNYGYTF. In DNA form, the CDR3 reads TGTGCCACCAGCAGAGATCAAACTAACTATGGCTACACCTTC.

The gene calls are TRBV14 and TRBJ2-2; D might be TRBD2 (6 bases). Germline V gene data show CDR1 as SGHDN and CDR2 as FVKESK. The CDR3 runs 16 residues. The V and J ends lost 1 base and 4 bases respectively, with 13 bases between them. The CDR3 is CASSQVKGLGTGELFF. The CDR3 region has the DNA TGTGCCAGCAGCCAAGTTAAGGGACTCGGCACCGGGGAGCTGTTTTTT.

The rearrangement joins TRBV29-1 to TRBJ2-3, with 7 bases identical to TRBD1. CDR3 size: 16 residues. V was pared by 4 bases and J by 0 bases, with 10 bases of the junction left unmatched. Germline V gene sequence: CDR1 SQVTM, CDR2 ANQGSEA. The CDR3 sequence is CSVVGTVPASTDTQYF. The DNA for the CDR3 is TGCAGCGTTGTGGGGACAGTCCCAGCTAGCACAGATACGCAGTATTTT.

The chain recombines TRBV4-2 with TRBJ2-2, with D perhaps matching TRBD1 (5 bases). Trimming pared 4 bases from V and 5 bases from J, leaving 17 bases between. Germline CDR1 LGHNA, CDR2 YNFKEQ. The CDR3 is made up of 16 amino acids. Here the CDR3 DNA reads TGTGCCAGCAGCCCGAGGTCAGGGTCCCTTACCGGGGAGCTGTTTTTT. Translated: CASSPRSGSLTGELFF.

This sequence joins TRBV10-3 and TRBJ2-2, with a possible D match to TRBD1 (5 bases). V shed 6 bases and J shed 5 bases, with 7 bases lying between them. Germline V gene data show CDR1 as ENHRY and CDR2 as SYGVKD. The CDR3 is 12 amino acids. This CDR3 is CAISQGTGELFF. CDR3 bases: TGTGCCATCAGCCAGGGTACCGGGGAGCTGTTTTTT.